These 18 T cell receptor beta chains were sequenced from one sample in a study of immune heterogeneity within non-small cell lung tumors. Bulk tumor genomic DNA served as template, at 600 ng per sample. Several biopsies per primary tumor, spaced far apart, were taken during surgery. Newly diagnosed with untreated non-small cell lung cancer, the patients underwent curative surgery. In a multiplex PCR, 32 V and 13 J primers amplified TCR beta CDR3. TCRdb passed the multiplex PCR reads through MiXCR, listing each CDR3 protein once. The sample records approximately 3,200 distinct CDR3 sequences, roughly 21% being singletons. Sequencing input: lung tumor tissue. The receptors were gathered from a man in his sixties with non-small cell lung cancer.

This clonotype is medium-sized in the sample. The chain joins TRBV20-1 to TRBJ1-2; D is possibly TRBD1 (6 bases). The germline V gene encodes CDR1 DFQATT and CDR2 SNEGSKA (reference sequence). The CDR3 has 13 amino acids. Trimming took off 6 bases at V and 7 bases at J, with 18 bases between the two ends. In nucleotides, the CDR3 is TGCAGTGCCAGCCTGGGAGGGGGGCGTGGCTACACCTTC. Protein: CSASLGGGRGYTF.

In its sample, this clonotype ranks as medium-sized. V usage is TRBV12-3 or TRBV12-4 and J usage is TRBJ1-2; D is possibly TRBD1 (6 bases). CDR3 length: 14 residues. Between the trimmed V and J ends, which lost 3 bases and 4 bases, there was a span of 12 bases. The CDR3 sequence: CASSFGGALYGYTF. CDR3 DNA: TGTGCCAGCAGTTTTGGGGGGGCCCTCTATGGCTACACCTTC.

This clonotype is medium-sized within its sample. The rearrangement joins TRBV12-3 or TRBV12-4 to TRBJ2-7; D call uncertain. The CDR3 is 14 residues long. The V end lost 6 bases, the J end lost 0 bases, and 12 bases lay between the germline ends. The CDR3 region has the DNA TGTGCCAGCAGCTGGACGGCCACCTCCTACGAGCAGTACTTC. This sequence encodes CASSWTATSYEQYF.

This clonotype is labeled as medium-sized (0.01 to 0.1%). This sequence joins TRBV12-3 or TRBV12-4 and TRBJ2-1, with D possibly TRBD1 on 6 matching bases. V dropped 6 bases and J dropped 8 bases, with 11 bases sitting between them. This CDR3 has 12 amino acids. CDR3 sequence reads: CASSRTGYEQFF. The CDR3 DNA sequence: TGTGCCAGCAGCCGTACAGGGTATGAGCAGTTCTTC.

Comment on this clonotype: The missing conserved phenylalanine or tryptophan at the end of this CDR3 makes a read error likely. The chain joins TRBV18 to TRBJ2-7; TRBD1 agrees at 10 bases. Germline V gene data show CDR1 as KGHSH and CDR2 as LQKENI. The CDR3 contains 13 residues. Trimming cost V 4 bases and J 5 bases; bases outside gene matches: 2. The CDR3 nucleotides are TGTGCCAGCTCACAGGGACAGGGGAACGAGCAGTACTTA. Protein: CASSQGQGNEQYL.

As regards this clonotype: One end of the junction fails to match germline, which may point to a read error. CDR3 in DNA: TGTGCCAGCAGTGGATTTGATAGTGGGGTATACAACGAGCAGTTCTTC. Amino acids: CASSGFDSGVYNEQFF. The chain couples TRBV6-2 or TRBV6-3 to TRBJ2-1, with D uncertain. The CDR3 has 16 residues. The germline V gene has CDR1 MNHEY and CDR2 SVGEGT.

Concerning this clonotype itself: A much larger clone lies one base from this, so it may be a read error. The rearrangement joins TRBV29-1 to TRBJ2-7; D gene unclear. The germline V gene has CDR1 SQVTM and CDR2 ANQGSEA. The CDR3 length is 13 residues. V was trimmed by 5 bases and J by 1 base, leaving 12 bases between them. The CDR3 DNA reads TGCAGCGTTCTCGGTCACCTGTCCTACGAGCAGTACTTC. It codes for CSVLGHLSYEQYF.

This clonotype is medium-sized by share. J is TRBJ2-7 and V is TRBV20-1, with D unclear. V was shortened by 0 bases and J by 1 base, with 16 bases between the two germline ends. Germline values: CDR1 DFQATT, CDR2 SNEGSKA (reference sequence). This CDR3 comprises 16 residues. Written as DNA, the CDR3 is TGCAGTGCTAGAGAAAAAGGGCGACAAGATTCCTACGAGCAGTACTTC. Translating gives CSAREKGRQDSYEQYF.

In its sample, this clonotype is medium-sized. The chain employs TRBV27 and TRBJ2-7; D not certain. This CDR3 region has 14 residues. Germline CDR1 MNHEY, CDR2 SMNVEV (reference sequence). The V end was cut by 3 bases, the J end by 5 bases, with 14 bases between. The CDR3 spells CASSFGGVGDEQYF. As DNA, the CDR3 is TGTGCCAGCAGTTTTGGTGGGGTCGGTGACGAGCAGTACTTC.

This clonotype rates as medium-sized. The rearrangement uses TRBV10-3 and TRBJ1-6, with a weak D call TRBD1 (5 bases). Germline CDR1 reads ENHRY; CDR2 reads SYGVKD. Trimming left V 10 bases short and J 0 bases short, with 10 bases between. This CDR3 is built from 14 residues. The CDR3 sequence is CATLGGSYNSPLHF. CDR3 DNA sequence: TGTGCCACCCTCGGGGGCTCCTATAATTCACCCCTCCACTTT.

This clonotype is classed as medium-sized (0.01 to 0.1%). The V gene is TRBV20-1, the J gene TRBJ2-7; TRBD2 aligns across 7 bases. The CDR3 spans 13 residues. The trim removed 6 bases at V and 3 bases at J, leaving 8 bases unmatched. The germline V gene encodes CDR1 DFQATT and CDR2 SNEGSKA (reference sequence). CDR3: CSARRASGYEQYF. Here the CDR3 DNA reads TGCAGTGCCCGGAGGGCTAGCGGCTACGAGCAGTACTTC.

This clonotype counts as large (0.1 to 1%). The rearrangement joins TRBV3-1 to TRBJ2-7; D is uncertain. The CDR3 is made up of 14 amino acids. Per the germline V gene, CDR1 is LGHDT and CDR2 is YNNKEL (reference sequence). Trimming pared 5 bases from V and 2 bases from J, leaving 13 bases between. The CDR3 nucleotides are TGTGCCAGCAGCACTCGGCCGTTTACCTACGAGCAGTACTTC. Its protein is CASSTRPFTYEQYF.

To note about this clonotype: With a much larger clone just one base away, this may be a read error. The V gene is TRBV11-2, the J gene TRBJ2-2; D possibly corresponds to TRBD1 (6 bases). Germline CDR1 SGHAT, CDR2 FQNNGV. The V end lost 6 bases, the J end lost 4 bases, and 15 bases lay between the germline ends. The CDR3 loop spans 15 amino acids. The CDR3 region is CASRPKGGSTGELFF. CDR3 nucleotide sequence: TGTGCCAGCAGGCCCAAAGGGGGTAGCACCGGGGAGCTGTTTTTT.

Concerning this clonotype: A much bigger clone sits one base away, suggesting this may be a read error. V is TRBV20-1 and J is TRBJ2-3, with TRBD2 identical over 7 bases. CDR3 size: 20 residues. From germline, CDR1 is DFQATT and CDR2 SNEGSKA (reference sequence). As DNA, the CDR3 is TGCAGGGCCCGGGGTGGTGGGGGATGGGTGGCGGGAGAAGGCACAGATACGCAGTATTTT. Its protein is CRARGGGGWVAGEGTDTQYF.

By share, this clonotype counts as medium-sized. The gene calls are TRBV20-1 and TRBJ2-2; 11 nucleotides line up with TRBD2. The V gene end was trimmed by 3 bases and the J gene end by 7 bases; junction bases not matched to a gene: 13. The length of the CDR3 is 17 residues. The V gene's germline CDR1 is DFQATT and CDR2 SNEGSKA (reference sequence). This CDR3 is CSASPQLAGGPDGELFF. CDR3 sequence (DNA): TGCAGTGCTAGCCCTCAATTAGCGGGAGGGCCGGACGGGGAGCTGTTTTTT.

In its sample, this clonotype is medium-sized. The genes are TRBV5-1 and TRBJ2-1; no clear D gene. V was shortened by 4 bases and J by 2 bases, with 19 bases between the two germline ends. CDR3 length: 17 amino acids. The germline CDR1 and CDR2 sequences are SGHRS and YFSETQ. The CDR3 bases are TGCGCCAGCAGCCCTGCTGAGGCCCGGTCCACCTACAATGAGCAGTTCTTC. Translation gives CASSPAEARSTYNEQFF. The full variable domain, rest sourced from reference TRBV5-1 and TRBJ2-1, is KAGVTQTPRYLIKTRGQQVTLSCSPISGHRSVSWYQQTPGQGLQFLFEYFSETQRNKGNFPGRFSGRQFSNSRSEMNVSTLELGDSALYLCASSPAEARSTYNEQFFGPGTRLTVL.

The chain is built from TRBV2 and TRBJ2-5, with 7 positions matching TRBD2. Germline values: CDR1 SNHLY, CDR2 FYNNEI. The CDR3 sequence is 15 residues long. The ends lost 6 bases at V and 12 bases at J; junction bases unmatched: 19. CDR3 DNA sequence: TGTGCCAGCAGGCGGCGGGAGACGACCGATGAGTCCGAGTACTTC. Translation gives CASRRRETTDESEYF. The entire variable domain, with the rest obtained from reference TRBV2 and TRBJ2-5, is as follows: EPEVTQTPSHQVTQMGQEVILRCVPISNHLYFYWYRQILGQKVEFLVSFYNNEISEKSEIFDDQFSVERPDGSNFTLKIRSTKLEDSAMYFCASRRRETTDESEYFGPGTRLLVL.

This clonotype is medium-sized by share. The rearrangement links TRBV6-1 to TRBJ1-5, with 7 bases lining up with TRBD1. The CDR3 totals 13 residues. Germline V gene sequence: CDR1 MNHNS, CDR2 SASEGT. V lost 3 bases, J lost 7 bases, and 3 bases stayed unmatched. CDR3 protein: CASSEVDRQPQHF. The CDR3 DNA reads TGTGCCAGCAGTGAGGTGGACAGGCAGCCCCAGCATTTT.